The 20 T cell receptor beta chains given below trace back to one sample, sequenced in a study of blood T cell repertoires in COVID-19. The protocol was immunoSEQ multiplex PCR, while the TCRdb copy is restricted to in-frame clones and leaves out a portion. The sample holds about 300,000 clones, about nine tenths seen once. Material for sequencing was PBMCs or T cells enriched from blood (not recorded which). These receptors came from a man younger than 40 who had recovered from COVID-19.

The chain uses TRBV7-6 and TRBJ2-7, with D tentatively TRBD2 (7 bases). The V gene lost 8 bases and the J gene lost 4 bases, with 24 bases spanning the gap. Germline CDR1 SGHVS, CDR2 FNYEAQ. The length of the CDR3 is 16 residues. The CDR3 DNA is TGTGCCAGCGGGGGGGGGCCCTCACTAGTGGGATACGAGCAGTACTTC. Its protein product is CASGGGPSLVGYEQYF.

This clone showed up just a few times. The gene calls are TRBV9 and TRBJ2-1; 8 bases match TRBD2. CDR3 length: 15 amino acids. Trimming removed 4 bases from V and 0 bases from J; junction bases left unmatched: 3. The germline gives CDR1 SGDLS, CDR2 YYNGEE. In DNA, the CDR3 is TGTGCCAGCAGCATCAGCGGGGGCTCCTACAATGAGCAGTTCTTC. It translates to CASSISGGSYNEQFF.

This chain links TRBV24-1 with TRBJ2-1; 9 bases fit TRBD2. Germline-derived CDR1 and CDR2 are KGHDR and SFDVKD. Losses at the gene ends were 3 bases for V and 3 bases for J; bases not matched to a gene: 5. This CDR3 has 16 amino acids. The CDR3, as DNA: TGTGCCACCAGTGATGGGACTAGCCGGGTCTACAATGAGCAGTTCTTC. Protein: CATSDGTSRVYNEQFF.

The V gene is TRBV5-1, the J gene TRBJ2-5; D might be TRBD2 (7 bases). The CDR3 loop spans 16 amino acids. Trimming shortened V by 3 bases and J by 5 bases, and 20 bases separated the two germline ends. CDR1 SGHRS and CDR2 YFSETQ come from the germline V gene. The CDR3 spells CASSSGLKYTGETQYF. Written as DNA, the CDR3 is TGCGCCAGCAGCTCGGGACTAAAATACACAGGGGAGACCCAGTACTTC.

The chain employs TRBV6-1 and TRBJ1-1; D not certain. CDR1 MNHNS and CDR2 SASEGT come from the germline V gene. V was pared by 2 bases and J by 4 bases, with 11 bases between. This CDR3 is built from 14 residues. CDR3 residues: CASSESPGSTEAFF. Here the CDR3 DNA reads TGTGCCAGCAGTGAAAGTCCGGGAAGCACTGAAGCTTTCTTT.

The V gene is TRBV18, the J gene TRBJ1-5; tentatively, D is TRBD1 (5 bases). This CDR3 has 17 amino acids. The ends were cut back, 4 bases at V and 1 base at J, with 17 bases in the middle. Germline V gene lookup returns CDR1 KGHSH and CDR2 LQKENI. CDR3: CASSLRRTEGSNQPQHF. CDR3 nucleotides: TGTGCCAGCTCACTCCGTCGTACGGAGGGGAGCAATCAGCCCCAGCATTTT.

The CDR3 protein is CASSTGGSLVYYGYTF. Written as DNA, the CDR3 is TGTGCCAGCAGCACAGGGGGCAGTCTAGTGTACTATGGCTACACCTTC. The rearrangement uses TRBV28 and TRBJ1-2, with 9 bases matching TRBD1. Trimming took 6 bases from V and 3 from J; bases not matched to a gene: 11. The germline CDR1 and CDR2 sequences are MDHEN and SYDVKM. This CDR3 comprises 16 residues.

The gene calls are TRBV11-2 and TRBJ2-2, with no clear D. Trimming took 7 bases from V and 6 from J, leaving 12 bases between them. Germline V gene data show CDR1 as SGHAT and CDR2 as FQNNGV. This CDR3 spans 13 amino acids. The CDR3 loop is CASNSRSAGELFF. The CDR3, as DNA: TGTGCCAGCAATTCGAGGAGCGCCGGGGAGCTGTTTTTT.

The count of this clone is one. The CDR3 protein is CASSLVQYSGANVLTF. CDR3 in DNA: TGTGCCAGCAGCTTAGTCCAGTACTCTGGGGCCAACGTCCTGACTTTC. The V call is TRBV7-8, the J call TRBJ2-6; no firm D call. The CDR3 has 16 residues. V was pared by 1 base and J by 0 bases, with 7 bases between. Per germline, CDR1 SGHVS and CDR2 FQNEAQ.

The chain employs TRBV6-1 and TRBJ2-3; maybe TRBD1 (6 bases). Trimming shortened V by 3 bases and J by 2 bases, and 12 bases separated the two germline ends. CDR1 and CDR2 (germline): MNHNS, SASEGT. The length of the CDR3 is 15 residues. The CDR3 DNA reads TGTGCCAGCAGTGACAGGGGCCGTGCCACAGATACGCAGTATTTT. Protein sequence: CASSDRGRATDTQYF.

The chain recombines TRBV3-1 (or the pseudogene TRBV3-2) with TRBJ1-6; D gene ambiguous. CDR1 LGHDT and CDR2 YNNKEL come from the germline V gene (reference sequence). Trimming left V 4 bases short and J 7 bases short, with 11 bases between. This CDR3 has 14 residues. The CDR3 is CASSPAGWNSPLHF. The CDR3 bases are TGTGCCAGCAGCCCGGCCGGGTGGAATTCACCCCTCCACTTT.

CDR3 region: CASSIQGDPEAFF. CDR3 nucleotides: TGTGCCAGTAGTATACAGGGGGACCCTGAAGCTTTCTTT. This chain joins TRBV19 and TRBJ1-1; 7 bases are shared with TRBD1. V was clipped by 2 bases and J by 6 bases; unmatched bases: 3. The CDR3 has 13 residues. Germline V gives CDR1 LNHDA, CDR2 SQIVND (reference sequence).

The chain carries TRBV3-1 (or the pseudogene TRBV3-2) and TRBJ1-5, with TRBD1 identical over 7 bases. J lost 6 bases, V lost 1 base, and 6 bases had no gene match. CDR1 LGHDT and CDR2 YNNKEL come from the germline V gene (reference sequence). CDR3 size: 15 residues. CDR3 in DNA: TGTGCCAGCAGCCAAGGTGTAGGGGGCAGTCAGCCCCAGCATTTT. This encodes CASSQGVGGSQPQHF.

This clone has just one count. Sequence at one end of the junction differs from germline and may be a read error. The V and J genes are TRBV5-6 and TRBJ2-7, with 13 positions matching TRBD2. CDR3 length: 15 residues. Germline CDR1 is SGHDT and CDR2 is YYEEEE. The CDR3 loop is CASRLGLAGSYEQYF. DNA for the CDR3: TGTGCCAGCAGGTTGGGACTAGCGGGATCCTACGAGCAGTACTTC. The full variable domain, completed using reference TRBV5-6 and TRBJ2-7, is DAGVTQSPTHLIKTRGQQVTLRCSPKSGHDTVSWYQQALGQGPQFIFQYYEEEERQRGNFPDRFSGHQFPNYSSELNVNALLLGDSALYLCASRLGLAGSYEQYFGPGTRLTVT.

The chain joins TRBV29-1 to TRBJ1-2; D perhaps matches TRBD1 (5 bases). This CDR3 spans 14 amino acids. Germline V gene data show CDR1 as SQVTM and CDR2 as ANQGSEA. V lost 3 bases, J lost 0 bases, and 11 bases lay in between. The CDR3 region is CSVEGRKANYGYTF. For the CDR3, the DNA is TGCAGCGTTGAGGGGCGGAAAGCTAACTATGGCTACACCTTC.

The V call is TRBV5-8, the J call TRBJ1-2, with D maybe TRBD1 (6 bases). This CDR3 spans 15 amino acids. Germline CDR1 SGHTS, CDR2 YDEGEE. V was clipped by 0 bases and J by 3 bases, with 12 bases between them. The CDR3 DNA reads as TGTGCCAGCAGCTTGGGGCAGGGGATAGACTATGGCTACACCTTC. Protein product: CASSLGQGIDYGYTF. Variable domain in full (rest from reference TRBV5-8 and TRBJ1-2): EAGVTQSPTHLIKTRGQQATLRCSPISGHTSVYWYQQALGLGLQFLLWYDEGEERNRGNFPPRFSGRQFPNYSSELNVNALELEDSALYLCASSLGQGIDYGYTFGSGTRLTVV.

The chain is built from TRBV5-1 and TRBJ1-1; a weak D match, TRBD1 (5 bases). The CDR3 spans 12 residues. Germline CDR1 and CDR2: SGHRS and YFSETQ. V was pared by 4 bases and J by 10 bases, with 14 bases between. The CDR3 bases are TGCGCCAGCAGCGGGGGGTTCGGACGAGCTTTCTTT. The encoded protein is CASSGGFGRAFF.

This clone showed up just a few times. The chain has TRBV27 and TRBJ2-2, with 9 bases lining up with TRBD1. The length of the CDR3 is 16 residues. CDR1 MNHEY and CDR2 SMNVEV come from the germline V gene (reference sequence). V shed 6 bases, J shed 3 bases, and the junction held 8 bases outside the gene matches. Here the CDR3 DNA reads TGTGCCAGCAGACAGCAGGGACAGGGCGACACCGGGGAGCTGTTTTTT. As protein: CASRQQGQGDTGELFF.

The chain combines TRBV4-1 with TRBJ2-1; TRBD2 aligns across 12 bases. The V and J ends lost 1 base and 7 bases, in that order; junction bases with no gene match: 8. Germline V gene sequence: CDR1 MGHRA, CDR2 YSYEKL. There are 17 residues in the CDR3. CDR3: CASSQVPLAGGWNEQFF. The CDR3 bases are TGCGCCAGCAGCCAAGTTCCACTAGCGGGAGGTTGGAATGAGCAGTTCTTC.

The chain recombines TRBV7-2 with TRBJ2-1; D is possibly TRBD2 (6 bases). Germline V lookup: CDR1 SGHTA, CDR2 FQGNSA. Trimming left V 3 bases short and J 5 bases short, with 8 bases between. The CDR3 is 13 amino acids. The CDR3 region has the DNA TGTGCCAGCAGCTTTGAGCGGGACAATGAGCAGTTCTTC. As protein: CASSFERDNEQFF.